The 29 T cell receptor beta chains presented below share a single source sample, sequenced in a study of shared clonotypes between healthy human individuals. CD45RO-negative, CCR7-positively selected cells formed the naive CD8 fraction, excluding terminally differentiated effector memory CD45RA+ cells. Assay: immunoSEQ multiplex PCR; the TCRdb copy retains only in-frame clones and omits some. The repertoire has some 2.1 million clones, 85% to 95% of them found once; the top ten carry more than 1.5%. Sequenced input: naive CD8+ T cells from PBMCs. Receptors were obtained from a man aged 18 to 29 in good health. Some clones in this sample may be carry-over from other donors' samples.

The rearrangement uses TRBV13 and TRBJ2-5; 10 bases align to TRBD1. CDR1 PRHDT and CDR2 FYEKMQ come from the germline V gene (reference sequence). This CDR3 contains 18 residues. Trimming took 1 base from V and 1 from J; bases not matched to a gene: 9. As DNA, the CDR3 is TGTGCCAGCAGCTTAGATTTGGGGACAGGGGCCCCCCAAGAGACCCAGTACTTC. It yields the protein CASSLDLGTGAPQETQYF.

The chain joins TRBV7-2 to TRBJ1-1, with D possibly being TRBD1 (6 bases). The CDR3 is made up of 14 amino acids. V dropped 2 bases and J dropped 3 bases, with 10 bases sitting between them. Germline values: CDR1 SGHTA, CDR2 FQGNSA. The DNA of the CDR3 is TGTGCCAGCAGCTTAAGGGGGTTGGACACTGAAGCTTTCTTT. Translation: CASSLRGLDTEAFF.

The rearrangement joins TRBV21-1 to TRBJ2-2; TRBD2, the D gene given by the table, was not confirmed from the DNA. TRBV21-1 is recorded as a pseudogene. CDR3 size: 19 residues. This CDR3 is CASSKARLAGGPGTGELFF. CDR3 nucleotides: TGTGCCAGCAGCAAAGCGCGGCTAGCGGGAGGGCCGGGCACCGGGGAGCTGTTTTTT.

As concerns this clone: The same CDR3 is also encoded by other DNA sequences in this sample. The chain joins TRBV27 to TRBJ2-7; possible D gene TRBD2, 5 bases. CDR1 and CDR2 from the germline V gene are MNHEY and SMNVEV (reference sequence). Trimming removed 4 bases from V and 3 bases from J, with 13 bases in between. This CDR3 spans 14 amino acids. CDR3 in amino acids: CASSSRVGSYEQYF. The CDR3 nucleotides read TGTGCCAGCAGTTCTCGTGTAGGGAGCTACGAGCAGTACTTC.

The genes are TRBV4-1 and TRBJ2-7, with D perhaps TRBD1 (5 bases). Germline V gives CDR1 MGHRA, CDR2 YSYEKL. This CDR3 contains 14 residues. Trimming shortened V by 1 base and J by 5 bases, and 12 bases separated the two germline ends. The chain's CDR3 is CASSQGSGRNEQYF. The CDR3 bases are TGCGCCAGCAGCCAAGGGTCAGGGCGGAACGAGCAGTACTTC.

The chain combines TRBV27 with TRBJ2-1; D is undetermined. Germline V gene sequence: CDR1 MNHEY, CDR2 SMNVEV (reference sequence). The CDR3 contains 16 residues. Trimming left V 5 bases short and J 3 bases short, with 17 bases between. This CDR3 is CASSPRPQVFYNEQFF. The DNA of the CDR3 is TGTGCCAGCAGTCCGAGACCACAAGTTTTCTACAATGAGCAGTTCTTC.

The chain joins TRBV28 to TRBJ1-1; D not resolved. CDR1 is MDHEN and CDR2 is SYDVKM in the germline V gene. Between the trimmed V and J ends, which lost 3 bases and 0 bases, there was a span of 14 bases. The CDR3 spans 16 residues. CDR3 loop: CASSFSGSVMNTEAFF. The CDR3 DNA follows: TGTGCCAGCAGTTTCTCCGGGAGCGTTATGAACACTGAAGCTTTCTTT.

V is TRBV2 and J is TRBJ2-7; 9 nucleotides line up with TRBD2. Trimming removed 3 bases from V and 4 bases from J; junction bases left unmatched: 4. Germline CDR1 reads SNHLY; CDR2 reads FYNNEI. This CDR3 comprises 14 residues. The CDR3 reads CASSDLAGIYEQYF. CDR3 nucleotides: TGTGCCAGCAGTGACCTAGCGGGAATTTACGAGCAGTACTTC.

CDR3 bases: TGTGCCAGCAGTTTGTCTCAAGGGGACAGGAGCTCCTACGAGCAGTACTTC. It is translated as CASSLSQGDRSSYEQYF. This sequence joins TRBV27 and TRBJ2-7; TRBD1 agrees at 8 bases. The CDR3 has 17 amino acids. J lost 0 bases, V lost 3 bases, and 10 bases had no gene match. Germline V CDR1 and CDR2: MNHEY, SMNVEV (reference sequence).

The rearrangement uses TRBV14 and TRBJ2-7; D is uncertain. This CDR3 comprises 12 residues. Trimming stripped 3 bases from V and 1 base from J, with 4 bases between. Germline V CDR1 and CDR2: SGHDN, FVKESK. For the CDR3, the DNA is TGTGCCAGCAGCCACCAGTCCTACGAGCAGTACTTC. It encodes CASSHQSYEQYF.

The CDR3 loop is CASSSLGVADTQYF. Written as DNA, the CDR3 is TGTGCCAGCAGTTCCCTAGGGGTTGCAGATACGCAGTATTTT. The rearrangement links TRBV6-5 to TRBJ2-3, with a tentative D call TRBD1 (5 bases). Trimming pared 4 bases from V and 4 bases from J, leaving 12 bases between. Germline V gene lookup returns CDR1 MNHEY and CDR2 SVGAGI. This CDR3 comprises 14 residues.

This clone has a handful of counts. This sequence joins TRBV28 and TRBJ1-5; D possibly corresponds to TRBD1 (5 bases). V lost 7 bases and J lost 5, with 18 bases in between. Germline CDR1 is MDHEN and CDR2 is SYDVKM. The CDR3 totals 15 residues. The CDR3 is CASINVVGAHQPQHF. DNA of the CDR3: TGTGCCAGCATCAACGTTGTAGGGGCCCATCAGCCCCAGCATTTT.

The chain links TRBV7-3 to TRBJ2-3, with D tentatively TRBD1 (5 bases). CDR1 and CDR2 from the germline V gene are SGHTA and FQGTGA. The CDR3 is made up of 12 amino acids. Trimming stripped 2 bases from V and 9 bases from J, with 9 bases between. The CDR3 DNA sequence: TGTGCCAGCAGCTTACCTTCAGGGACGCAGTATTTT. Translated: CASSLPSGTQYF.

The CDR3 spells CATSSGGVTYEQYF. The CDR3 region has the DNA TGTGCCACCAGCAGTGGGGGGGTCACCTACGAGCAGTACTTC. The chain has TRBV15 and TRBJ2-7; TRBD2 agrees at 7 bases. With V trimmed by 3 bases and J by 2 bases, 4 bases remained unmatched. The germline gives CDR1 LNHNV, CDR2 YYDKDF (reference sequence). The CDR3 is 14 residues long.

This chain links TRBV6-4 with TRBJ2-3; D possibly matches TRBD1 or TRBD2 (5 bases each). The V end was cut by 5 bases, the J end by 6 bases, with 9 bases between. Germline CDR1 is MRHNA and CDR2 is SNTAGT. The CDR3 extends over 12 amino acids. The CDR3 nucleotides read TGTGCCAGCAGTTCAGAGGGGGATACGCAGTATTTT. Encoded protein: CASSSEGDTQYF.

V is TRBV7-3 and J is TRBJ2-1; the match to TRBD2 covers 11 bases. J was trimmed by 7 bases and V by 5 bases; bases with no gene match: 7. Germline V CDR1 and CDR2: SGHTA, FQGTGA. The CDR3 has 15 residues. CDR3 sequence: CASSLTSGIQNEQFF. The CDR3 coding sequence is TGTGCCAGCAGCCTGACTAGCGGGATTCAGAATGAGCAGTTCTTC.

This chain uses TRBV2 with TRBJ2-7, with 9 bases that match TRBD1. This CDR3 is built from 14 residues. Germline values: CDR1 SNHLY, CDR2 FYNNEI. With 6 bases clipped from V and 4 bases from J, the junction kept 7 bases outside the gene matches. CDR3 DNA: TGTGCCAGCAGCCCCGACAGGGGGGGGTACGAGCAGTACTTC. Its protein product is CASSPDRGGYEQYF.

As for this clone: The sample has other DNA sequences that encode this CDR3 too. The CDR3 loop reads CASGGNTIYF. As DNA, the CDR3 is TGTGCCAGCGGGGGAAACACCATATATTTT. The chain is built from TRBV9 and TRBJ1-3; no clear D gene. Germline CDR1 is SGDLS and CDR2 is YYNGEE. The CDR3 is 10 residues long. V was cut by 7 bases and J by 4 bases, with 3 bases left in between.

This sequence joins TRBV4-1 and TRBJ2-6, with unresolved D. The CDR3 loop spans 17 amino acids. CDR1 and CDR2 (germline): MGHRA, YSYEKL. Trimming took 1 base from V and 3 from J, leaving 13 bases between them. In DNA, the CDR3 is TGCGCCAGCAGCCAAGTGGCAGTTGTTTTTGGGGCCAACGTCCTGACTTTC. Protein sequence: CASSQVAVVFGANVLTF.

The chain links TRBV9 to TRBJ2-3; D remains unclear. V lost 0 bases to trimming and J lost 0 bases, with 14 bases between them. Per germline, CDR1 SGDLS and CDR2 YYNGEE. There are 17 residues in the CDR3. CDR3 DNA sequence: TGTGCCAGCAGCGTAGCTCCCACGGCTACTAGCACAGATACGCAGTATTTT. Amino acid sequence: CASSVAPTATSTDTQYF.

The chain carries TRBV6-5 and TRBJ2-4, with D possibly being TRBD2 (5 bases). Deletions cut 0 bases from V and 8 bases from J, with 11 bases between. This CDR3 is built from 14 residues. The germline V gene has CDR1 MNHEY and CDR2 SVGAGI. This chain's CDR3 is CASSYSEGSDIQYF. In DNA form, the CDR3 reads TGTGCCAGCAGTTACTCCGAGGGTTCGGACATTCAGTACTTC.

The genes are TRBV28 and TRBJ2-3, with 7 bases lining up with TRBD1. The CDR3 covers 18 residues. The ends lost 9 bases at V and 0 bases at J; junction bases unmatched: 18. Germline V lookup: CDR1 MDHEN, CDR2 SYDVKM. The CDR3 nucleotides are TGTGCCAGTAGGAGGCTCCGGACAGGCCTGTTTAGCACAGATACGCAGTATTTT. Encoded protein: CASRRLRTGLFSTDTQYF.

V is TRBV28 and J is TRBJ2-2; TRBD2 might be the D (6 bases). The CDR3 is made up of 14 amino acids. V was trimmed by 6 bases and J by 8 bases, leaving 16 bases between them. The germline V gene has CDR1 MDHEN and CDR2 SYDVKM. CDR3 DNA sequence: TGTGCCAGCAGCGTGATACACCGGGGGGGGGAGCTGTTTTTT. It translates to CASSVIHRGGELFF.

This clone came up once. The sample carries other DNA sequences with the same CDR3. The rearrangement links TRBV7-9 to TRBJ2-7, with D perhaps given as TRBD1 or TRBD2 (5 bases each). The germline V and J ends were trimmed by 5 bases and 1 base, with 9 bases remaining between them. CDR1 is SEHNR, CDR2 FQNEAQ, per germline (reference sequence). The CDR3 covers 13 residues. The CDR3 DNA sequence: TGTGCCAGCAGCCCGGGACCGTCCTACGAGCAGTACTTC. Protein: CASSPGPSYEQYF.

Points on this clone: Distinct nucleotide sequences in the sample also encode this CDR3. The V gene is TRBV7-3, the J gene TRBJ2-7; D might be TRBD2 (6 bases). Per the germline V gene, CDR1 is SGHTA and CDR2 is FQGTGA. CDR3 length: 12 residues. Trimming left V 2 bases short and J 6 bases short, with 8 bases between. The CDR3 loop is CASSLGGSEQYF. In DNA, the CDR3 is TGTGCCAGCAGCTTAGGAGGGTCCGAGCAGTACTTC.

The rearrangement joins TRBV7-3 to TRBJ2-2; 7 nucleotides match TRBD2. This CDR3 is 21 amino acids long. The germline V gene encodes CDR1 SGHTA and CDR2 FQGTGA. The J segment lost 1 base and the V segment lost 2 bases, leaving 19 bases of the junction unmatched. The CDR3 DNA reads TGTGCCAGCAGCTTAGCGTCTTCCAGCGGGATTCCTATGGGGAACACCGGGGAGCTGTTTTTT. Its protein product is CASSLASSSGIPMGNTGELFF.

V usage is TRBV5-4 and J usage is TRBJ2-4; TRBD2 is a possible D gene (7 bases). CDR1 SGHNT and CDR2 YYREEE come from the germline V gene (reference sequence). This CDR3 has 17 residues. Trimming left V 0 bases short and J 0 bases short, with 13 bases between. The DNA of the CDR3 is TGTGCCAGCAGCTTGGGGGGGGCTAGCGGAGCCAAAAACATTCAGTACTTC. Protein: CASSLGGASGAKNIQYF.

The chain joins TRBV4-1 to TRBJ2-4, with D unclear. CDR3 length: 12 residues. CDR1 and CDR2 from the germline V gene are MGHRA and YSYEKL. V was cut by 4 bases and J by 6 bases, with 7 bases left in between. The CDR3 loop reads CASSREGNIQYF. In DNA form, the CDR3 reads TGCGCCAGCAGCCGAGAAGGAAACATTCAGTACTTC.

To note about this clone: This sample also contains other DNA sequences that code for the same CDR3. The chain employs TRBV5-1 and TRBJ2-7; maybe TRBD2 (7 bases). Germline V gene sequence: CDR1 SGHRS, CDR2 YFSETQ. This CDR3 has 15 residues. Deletions cut 4 bases from V and 3 bases from J, with 17 bases between. The CDR3 DNA follows: TGCGCCAGCAGCCTGGGGGCTAGCGGAGGCTACGAGCAGTACTTC. This gives the protein CASSLGASGGYEQYF. Together with reference TRBV5-1 and TRBJ2-7, the CDR3 gives the full variable domain: KAGVTQTPRYLIKTRGQQVTLSCSPISGHRSVSWYQQTPGQGLQFLFEYFSETQRNKGNFPGRFSGRQFSNSRSEMNVSTLELGDSALYLCASSLGASGGYEQYFGPGTRLTVT.